These T cell receptor beta chains were read from a single sample in a study of cytomegalovirus exposure and HLA in healthy donors. Assay: immunoSEQ multiplex PCR; the TCRdb copy retains only in-frame clones and omits some. The sample holds some 150,000 clones; approximately 86% are singletons and the top ten take 20% to 25%. What was sequenced was PBMCs. These TCRs come from a man younger than 30 in good health and CMV-seropositive. CDR3s include the opening cysteine and the closing phenylalanine or tryptophan. Each record gives: CDR3 length, J gene, clone size, D gene, V gene, CDR3 protein, CDR3 DNA. D genes are given only for firm matches. Rows give clone size only sometimes, using once, few, many, or a class for an expanded clone.

>14|TRBJ2-5|once|TRBD2|TRBV9
CASSVGPGGETQYF
TGTGCCAGCAGCGTAGGACCGGGGGGAGAGACCCAGTACTTC
>17|TRBJ2-1|-|TRBD2|TRBV4-2
CASSQEKASGTYNEQFF
TGTGCCAGCAGCCAAGAGAAGGCTAGCGGGACCTACAATGAGCAGTTCTTC
>15|TRBJ1-5|-|TRBD1|TRBV4-3
CASSQETGDNQPQHF
TGCGCCAGCAGCCAAGAAACAGGGGACAATCAGCCCCAGCATTTT
>15|TRBJ2-7|-|TRBD1|TRBV19
CASSPWTGRSYEQYF
TGTGCCAGTAGTCCGTGGACAGGAAGGTCCTACGAGCAGTACTTC
>13|TRBJ2-2|few|-|TRBV30
CAWSETRTGELFF
TGTGCCTGGAGTGAAACTAGGACCGGGGAGCTGTTTTTT
>13|TRBJ2-1|-|TRBD2|TRBV7-2
CASSPGLAGNHFF
TGTGCCAGCAGTCCGGGACTAGCGGGAAATCATTTCTTC
>16|TRBJ2-1|-|TRBD2|TRBV4-1
CASSQSKAGVVNEQFF
TGCGCCAGCAGCCAATCTAAAGCGGGAGTGGTCAATGAGCAGTTCTTC
>14|TRBJ2-1|-|TRBD2|TRBV6-5
CASLGTSGINEQFF
TGTGCCAGCCTCGGGACTAGCGGGATTAATGAGCAGTTCTTC
>14|TRBJ2-7|once|TRBD2|TRBV10-3
CAISGGGGKGEQYF
TGTGCCATCAGTGGTGGGGGGGGTAAAGGCGAGCAGTACTTC
>14|TRBJ2-7|-|TRBD1|TRBV6-1
CASILTGANYEQYF
TGTGCCAGCATCCTTACAGGGGCGAATTACGAGCAGTACTTC
>16|TRBJ2-7|-|-|TRBV9
CASSPYRGRGAGEQYF
TGTGCCAGCAGCCCATACCGCGGGCGGGGTGCCGGGGAGCAGTACTTC
>14|TRBJ2-5|-|TRBD1|TRBV2
CATDHRGNQETQYF
TGTGCCACCGATCACAGGGGGAACCAAGAGACCCAGTACTTC
>13|TRBJ2-1|-|TRBD1|TRBV11-1
CASQAGGYNEQFF
TGTGCCAGCCAGGCAGGGGGCTACAATGAGCAGTTCTTC
>13|TRBJ1-5|-|-|TRBV19
CASSDRYDQPQHF
TGTGCCAGTAGTGACAGGTATGATCAGCCCCAGCATTTT
>14|TRBJ2-1|-|TRBD2|TRBV7-2
CASSLVAGGSEQFF
TGTGCCAGCAGCTTAGTAGCGGGAGGGAGTGAGCAGTTCTTC
>14|TRBJ2-6|-|-|TRBV10-2
CASTVTSGANVLTF
TGCGCCAGCACAGTTACCAGTGGGGCCAACGTCCTGACTTTC
>16|TRBJ1-5|-|TRBD1|TRBV6-1
CASSEGSGTANQPQHF
TGTGCCAGCAGTGAAGGATCGGGGACAGCCAATCAGCCCCAGCATTTT
>15|TRBJ1-4|once|-|TRBV6-5
CASRKDSATNEKLFF
TGTGCCAGCCGGAAAGACAGCGCAACTAATGAAAAACTGTTTTTT
>12|TRBJ2-7|-|-|TRBV2
CASSAIAYEQYF
TGTGCCAGCAGTGCAATTGCCTACGAGCAGTACTTC
>12|TRBJ2-1|-|-|TRBV10-2
CASSPGGDEQFF
TGCGCCAGTTCCCCGGGGGGCGATGAGCAGTTCTTC
>11|TRBJ1-1|-|-|TRBV5-8
CASSQQPQAFF
TGTGCCAGCAGCCAACAGCCCCAAGCTTTCTTT
>15|TRBJ1-5|-|-|TRBV27
CASSFVGEGNQPQHF
TGTGCCAGCAGTTTCGTAGGGGAAGGCAATCAGCCCCAGCATTTT
>15|TRBJ1-1|-|TRBD1|TRBV27
CASSFGQGRDTEAFF
TGTGCCAGCAGTTTCGGACAGGGTAGAGACACTGAAGCTTTCTTT
>17|TRBJ2-2|-|TRBD2|TRBV4-1
CASSLTPSGAITGELFF
TGCGCCAGCAGTCTCACGCCTAGCGGGGCGATTACCGGGGAGCTGTTTTTT
>15|TRBJ2-1|-|-|TRBV27
CASSLHSLSYNEQFF
TGTGCCAGCAGTTTACACAGTCTCTCCTACAATGAGCAGTTCTTC
>16|TRBJ2-1|-|TRBD2|TRBV15
CATSRGVGRIDNEQFF
TGTGCCACCAGCAGAGGGGTCGGGAGGATCGACAATGAGCAGTTCTTC
>14|TRBJ2-1|-|-|TRBV19
CASRGENSYNEQFF
TGTGCCAGTAGAGGAGAGAACTCCTACAATGAGCAGTTCTTC
>11|TRBJ2-7|few|-|TRBV6-5
CASGAVGEQYF
TGTGCCAGTGGGGCTGTCGGCGAGCAGTACTTC
>18|TRBJ1-6|-|TRBD1|TRBV5-5
CASSGGQGAGLTNSPLHF
TGTGCCAGCAGCGGCGGACAGGGGGCCGGCTTAACTAATTCACCCCTCCACTTT
>13|TRBJ2-3|-|TRBD1|TRBV7-2
CASSRDRGDTQYF
TGTGCCAGCAGTAGGGACAGGGGAGATACGCAGTATTTT
>15|TRBJ1-4|-|-|TRBV6-1
CASSPSAAKDEKLFF
TGTGCCAGCAGTCCGAGCGCGGCGAAAGACGAAAAACTGTTTTTT
>16|TRBJ2-1|-|TRBD2|TRBV7-8
CASSFPGLAVGNEQFF
TGTGCCAGCAGCTTCCCCGGACTAGCGGTGGGAAATGAGCAGTTCTTC
>15|TRBJ1-2|-|TRBD1|TRBV7-9
CASSPGTGQGYGYTF
TGTGCCAGCAGCCCCGGGACAGGGCAGGGCTATGGCTACACCTTC
>15|TRBJ1-2|-|-|TRBV5-4
CASSFETAFNYGYTF
TGTGCCAGCAGCTTCGAGACAGCCTTCAACTATGGCTACACCTTC
>13|TRBJ2-1|-|-|TRBV5-4
CATRPSDYNEQFF
TGTGCCACGCGTCCTAGCGATTACAATGAGCAGTTCTTC
>16|TRBJ2-7|-|TRBD1|TRBV7-9
CASSLVLGQGFYEQYF
TGTGCCAGCAGCTTAGTATTGGGACAGGGGTTCTACGAGCAGTACTTC
>15|TRBJ2-5|-|-|TRBV7-7
CASSLTRGSQETQYF
TGTGCCAGCAGCCTAACCCGGGGGTCCCAAGAGACCCAGTACTTC